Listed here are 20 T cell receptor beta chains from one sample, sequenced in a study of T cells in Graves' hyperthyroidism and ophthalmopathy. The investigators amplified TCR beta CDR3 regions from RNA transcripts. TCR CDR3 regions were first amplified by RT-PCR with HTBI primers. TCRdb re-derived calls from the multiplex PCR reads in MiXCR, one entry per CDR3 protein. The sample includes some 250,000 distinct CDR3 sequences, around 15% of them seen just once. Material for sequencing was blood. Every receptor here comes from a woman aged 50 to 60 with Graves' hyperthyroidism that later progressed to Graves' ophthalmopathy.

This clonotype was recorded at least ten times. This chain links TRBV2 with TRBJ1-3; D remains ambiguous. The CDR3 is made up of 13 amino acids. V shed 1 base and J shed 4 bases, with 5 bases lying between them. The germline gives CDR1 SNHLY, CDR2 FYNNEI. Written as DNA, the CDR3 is TGTGCCAGCAGTGAAGTTGACGGAAACACCATATATTTT. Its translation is CASSEVDGNTIYF.

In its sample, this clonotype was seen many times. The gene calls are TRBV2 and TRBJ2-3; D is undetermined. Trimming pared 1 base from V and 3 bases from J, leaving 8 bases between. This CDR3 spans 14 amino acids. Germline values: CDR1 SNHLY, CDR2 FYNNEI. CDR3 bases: TGTGCCAGCAGTGAAGTGTTGGTGACAGATACGCAGTATTTT. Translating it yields CASSEVLVTDTQYF.

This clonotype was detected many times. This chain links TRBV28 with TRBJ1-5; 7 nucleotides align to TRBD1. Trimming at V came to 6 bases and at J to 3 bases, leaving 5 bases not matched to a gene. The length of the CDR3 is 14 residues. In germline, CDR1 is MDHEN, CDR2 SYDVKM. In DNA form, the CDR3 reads TGTGCCAGCAGCCTTACAGGGGCCAATCAGCCCCAGCATTTT. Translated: CASSLTGANQPQHF.

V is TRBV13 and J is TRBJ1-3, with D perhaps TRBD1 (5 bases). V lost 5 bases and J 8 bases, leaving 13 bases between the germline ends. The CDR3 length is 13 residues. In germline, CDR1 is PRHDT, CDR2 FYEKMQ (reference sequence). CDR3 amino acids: CASSPRREDTIYF. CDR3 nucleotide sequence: TGTGCCAGCAGCCCCCGCAGGGAGGACACCATATATTTT.

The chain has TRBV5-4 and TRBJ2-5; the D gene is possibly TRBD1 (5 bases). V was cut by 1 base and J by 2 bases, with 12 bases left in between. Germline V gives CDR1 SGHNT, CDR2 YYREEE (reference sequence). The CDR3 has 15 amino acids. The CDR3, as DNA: TGTGCCAGCAGCTTGTTCCAGGGCTCTCAAGAGACCCAGTACTTC. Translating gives CASSLFQGSQETQYF.

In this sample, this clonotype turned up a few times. The CDR3 DNA follows: TGTGCCAGCAGATCAGGGGGGCAGGGAGGCGATACGCAGTATTTT. It specifies CASRSGGQGGDTQYF. The V gene is TRBV5-4, the J gene TRBJ2-3; D is perhaps TRBD1 (7 bases). Germline V lookup: CDR1 SGHNT, CDR2 YYREEE (reference sequence). Between the trimmed V and J ends, which lost 5 bases and 6 bases, there was a span of 19 bases. The CDR3 runs to 15 residues.

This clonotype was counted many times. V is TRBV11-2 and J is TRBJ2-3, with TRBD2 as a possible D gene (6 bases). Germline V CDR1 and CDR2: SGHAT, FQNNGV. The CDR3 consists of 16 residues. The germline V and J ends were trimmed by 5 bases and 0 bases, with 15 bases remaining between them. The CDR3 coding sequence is TGTGCCAGCAGCCCGCGTCCTAGCGTAAGCACAGATACGCAGTATTTT. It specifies CASSPRPSVSTDTQYF.

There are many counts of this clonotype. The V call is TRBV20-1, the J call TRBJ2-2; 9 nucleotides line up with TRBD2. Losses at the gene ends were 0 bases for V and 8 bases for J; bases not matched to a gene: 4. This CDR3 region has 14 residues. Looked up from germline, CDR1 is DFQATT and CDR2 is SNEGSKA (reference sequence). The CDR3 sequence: CSARDQAGGGELFF. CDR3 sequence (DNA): TGCAGTGCTAGAGACCAAGCGGGAGGAGGGGAGCTGTTTTTT.

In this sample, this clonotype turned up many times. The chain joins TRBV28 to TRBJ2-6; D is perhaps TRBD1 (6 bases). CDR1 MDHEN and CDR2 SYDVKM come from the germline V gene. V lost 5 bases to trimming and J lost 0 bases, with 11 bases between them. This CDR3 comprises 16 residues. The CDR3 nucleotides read TGTGCCAGCAGTACCAGGGGCTTCTCTGGGGCCAACGTCCTGACTTTC. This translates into CASSTRGFSGANVLTF.

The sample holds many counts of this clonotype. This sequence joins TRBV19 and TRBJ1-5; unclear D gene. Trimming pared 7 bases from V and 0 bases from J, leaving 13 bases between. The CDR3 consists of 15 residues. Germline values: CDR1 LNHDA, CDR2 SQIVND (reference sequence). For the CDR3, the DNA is TGTGCCAGTACGGGCACACTGTATAGCAATCAGCCCCAGCATTTT. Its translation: CASTGTLYSNQPQHF.

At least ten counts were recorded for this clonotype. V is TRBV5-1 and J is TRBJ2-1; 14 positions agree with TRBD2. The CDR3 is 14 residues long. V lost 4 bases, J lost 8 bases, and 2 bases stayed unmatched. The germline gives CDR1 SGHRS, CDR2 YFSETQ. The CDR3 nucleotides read TGCGCCAGCAGCCAGGGACTAGCGGGAGATGAGCAGTTCTTC. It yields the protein CASSQGLAGDEQFF.

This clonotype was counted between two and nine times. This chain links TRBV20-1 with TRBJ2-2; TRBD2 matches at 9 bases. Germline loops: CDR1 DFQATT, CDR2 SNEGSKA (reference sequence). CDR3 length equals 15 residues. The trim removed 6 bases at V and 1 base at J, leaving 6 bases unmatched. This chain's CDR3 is CSAVGLAQNTGELFF. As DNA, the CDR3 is TGCAGTGCGGTCGGACTAGCGCAGAACACCGGGGAGCTGTTTTTT.

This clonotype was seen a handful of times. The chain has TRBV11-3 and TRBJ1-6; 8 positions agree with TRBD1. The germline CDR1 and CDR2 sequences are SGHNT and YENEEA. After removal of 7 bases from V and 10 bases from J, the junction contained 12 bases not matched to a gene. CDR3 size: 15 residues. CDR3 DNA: TGTGCCAGCACACGTAAGGACAGGGACGGCTCACCCCTCCACTTT. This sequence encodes CASTRKDRDGSPLHF. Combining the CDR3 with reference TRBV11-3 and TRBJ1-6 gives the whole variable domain EAGVVQSPRYKIIEKKQPVAFWCNPISGHNTLYWYLQNLGQGPELLIRYENEEAVDDSQLPKDRFSAERLKGVDSTLKIQPAELGDSAVYLCASTRKDRDGSPLHFGNGTRLTVT.

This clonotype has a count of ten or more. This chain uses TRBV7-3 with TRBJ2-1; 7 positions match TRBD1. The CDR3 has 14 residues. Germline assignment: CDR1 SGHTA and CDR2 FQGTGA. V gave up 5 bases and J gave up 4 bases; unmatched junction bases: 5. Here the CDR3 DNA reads TGTGCCAGCAGCCCAGACAGGGAGTACAATGAGCAGTTCTTC. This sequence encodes CASSPDREYNEQFF.

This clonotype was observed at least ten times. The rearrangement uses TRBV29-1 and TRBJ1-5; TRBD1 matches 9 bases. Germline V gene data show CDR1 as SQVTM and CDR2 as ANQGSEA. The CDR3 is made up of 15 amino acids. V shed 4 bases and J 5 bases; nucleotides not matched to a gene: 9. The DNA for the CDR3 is TGCAGCGTTGGGGAATTACAGGGGGCAGATCAGCCCCAGCATTTT. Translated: CSVGELQGADQPQHF.

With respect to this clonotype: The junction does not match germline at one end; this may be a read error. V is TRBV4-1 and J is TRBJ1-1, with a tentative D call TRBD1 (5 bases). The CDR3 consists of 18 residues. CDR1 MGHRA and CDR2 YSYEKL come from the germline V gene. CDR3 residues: CASGQFGQGWGADTEAFF. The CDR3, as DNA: TGCGCCAGCGGCCAATTCGGGCAGGGATGGGGAGCGGACACTGAAGCTTTCTTT.

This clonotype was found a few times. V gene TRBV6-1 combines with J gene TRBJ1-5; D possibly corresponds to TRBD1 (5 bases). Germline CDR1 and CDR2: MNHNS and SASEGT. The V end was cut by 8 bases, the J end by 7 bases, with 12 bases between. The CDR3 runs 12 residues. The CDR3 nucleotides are TGTGCCAGCTCTAGGGGCCGGCAGCCCCAGCATTTT. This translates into CASSRGRQPQHF.

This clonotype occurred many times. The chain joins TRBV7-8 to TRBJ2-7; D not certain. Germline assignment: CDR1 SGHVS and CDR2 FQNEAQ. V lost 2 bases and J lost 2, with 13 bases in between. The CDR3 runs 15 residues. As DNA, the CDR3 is TGTGCCAGCAGCTTACCTGCCGACCTAACCTACGAGCAGTACTTC. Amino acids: CASSLPADLTYEQYF. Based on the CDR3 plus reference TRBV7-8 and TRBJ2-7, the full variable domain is GAGVSQSPRYKVAKRGQDVALRCDPISGHVSLFWYQQALGQGPEFLTYFQNEAQLDKSGLPSDRFFAERPEGSVSTLKIQRTQQEDSAVYLCASSLPADLTYEQYFGPGTRLTVT.

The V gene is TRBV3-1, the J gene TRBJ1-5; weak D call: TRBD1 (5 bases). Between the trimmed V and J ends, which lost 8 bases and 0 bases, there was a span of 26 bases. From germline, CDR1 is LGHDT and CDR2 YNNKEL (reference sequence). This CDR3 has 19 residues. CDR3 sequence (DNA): TGTGCCAGCGGACAAGTTCAGGGAACACTACGTCATAGCAATCAGCCCCAGCATTTT. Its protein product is CASGQVQGTLRHSNQPQHF.

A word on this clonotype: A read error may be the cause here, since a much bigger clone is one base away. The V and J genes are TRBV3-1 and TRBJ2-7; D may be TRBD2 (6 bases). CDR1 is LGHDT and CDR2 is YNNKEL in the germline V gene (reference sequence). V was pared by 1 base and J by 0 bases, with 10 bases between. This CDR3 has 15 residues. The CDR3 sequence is CASSQAAGSSYEQYF. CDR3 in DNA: TGTGCCAGCAGCCAAGCGGCGGGGAGCTCCTACGAGCAGTACTTC.